This T cell receptor (beta chain) was profiled in a study of blood T cell repertoires in COVID-19. Profiled with immunoSEQ multiplex PCR; TCRdb holds only in-frame clones, not every one. The sample includes under 350,000 clones, around four fifths of them seen just once. Deletions cut 6 bases from V and 3 bases from J, with 11 bases between. CDR3 size: 13 residues. In germline, CDR1 is SEHNR, CDR2 FQNEAQ (reference sequence). This clone was found a few times. The clonotype was recovered from a man in his sixties who had recovered from COVID-19. The V call is TRBV7-9, the J call TRBJ1-1, with D possibly matching TRBD1 (6 bases). The sample taken for sequencing was peripheral blood. DNA for the CDR3: TGTGCCAGCAGTTATTCAGGGGACACTGAAGCTTTCTTT. This gives the protein CASSYSGDTEAFF.